This paragraph reports one T cell receptor (beta chain). This specimen belongs to a study of blood T cell repertoires in COVID-19. Method: immunoSEQ multiplex PCR; TCRdb's copy keeps in-frame clones and lacks some. The sample consists of around 260,000 clones, approximately 91% of them appearing once. The V and J ends lost 5 bases and 1 base respectively, with 9 bases between them. The CDR3 sequence is 14 residues long. Looked up from germline, CDR1 is MDHEN and CDR2 is SYDVKM. The specimen sequenced was peripheral blood. The chain uses TRBV28 and TRBJ1-5; D is possibly TRBD1 (5 bases). The source is a person aged 18 to 35 with COVID-19, enrolled during active disease. CDR3 sequence: CASSLGGSNQPQHF. As DNA, the CDR3 is TGTGCCAGCAGTCTCGGGGGGAGCAATCAGCCCCAGCATTTT.